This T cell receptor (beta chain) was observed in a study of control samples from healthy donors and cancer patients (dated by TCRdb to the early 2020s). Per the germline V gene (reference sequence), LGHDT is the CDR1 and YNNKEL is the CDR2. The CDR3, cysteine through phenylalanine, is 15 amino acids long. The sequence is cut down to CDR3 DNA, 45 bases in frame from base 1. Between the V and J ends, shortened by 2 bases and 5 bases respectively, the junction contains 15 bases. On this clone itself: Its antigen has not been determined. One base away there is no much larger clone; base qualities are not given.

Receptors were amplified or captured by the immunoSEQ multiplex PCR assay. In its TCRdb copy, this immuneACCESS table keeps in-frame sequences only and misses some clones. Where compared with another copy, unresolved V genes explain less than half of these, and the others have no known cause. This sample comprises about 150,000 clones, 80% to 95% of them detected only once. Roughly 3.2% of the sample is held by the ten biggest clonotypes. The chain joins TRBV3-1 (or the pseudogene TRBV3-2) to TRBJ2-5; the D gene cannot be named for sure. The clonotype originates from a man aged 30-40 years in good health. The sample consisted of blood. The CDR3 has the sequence CASSQLREDGETQYF. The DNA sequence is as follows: TGTGCCAGCAGCCAACTCCGAGAGGATGGGGAGACCCAGTACTTC.